The rows below give T cell receptor beta chains drawn from one sample of a study of cytomegalovirus exposure and HLA in healthy donors. Assay: immunoSEQ multiplex PCR; the TCRdb copy retains only in-frame clones and omits some. This table holds about 97,000 clones, around 85% found once. The specimen sequenced was PBMCs. These receptors originate from a man in his forties in good health and CMV-seropositive. Both conserved end residues are part of each CDR3. The D gene is left open where the match is weak. Clone size appears in some rows only: once, few, many, or a class for an expanded clone.

j_call clone_size v_call d_call cdr3_nt cdr3_aa
TRBJ2-7 NA TRBV14 NA TGTGCCAGCAGCCAAGCTAGCTTCAGTTCCTACGAGCAGTACTTC CASSQASFSSYEQYF
TRBJ2-5 NA TRBV5-1 NA TGCGCCAGCAGCCCCAACCCAGCGGGAGAGACCCAGTACTTC CASSPNPAGETQYF
TRBJ2-7 few TRBV7-8 NA TGTGCCAGCAGCCCATACAGGGACCGCGGGGGTGAGCAGTACTTC CASSPYRDRGGEQYF
TRBJ2-4 NA TRBV6-1 NA TGTGCCAGCAGTGAAGTTACAGGGAAGGCGGACATTCAGTACTTC CASSEVTGKADIQYF
TRBJ2-1 NA TRBV9 NA TGTGCCAGCAGCCGGGGGAATCGGTACAATGAGCAGTTCTTC CASSRGNRYNEQFF
TRBJ1-2 NA TRBV7-9 NA TGTTCCAGCAGCTTTACGGTTAACTATGGCTACACCTTC CSSSFTVNYGYTF
TRBJ2-1 NA TRBV25-1 NA TGTGCCAGCAGTGTACTCTCCCTCAACAATGAGCAGTTCTTC CASSVLSLNNEQFF
TRBJ2-1 few TRBV29-1 NA TGCAGCGTTGAAGATGTGACTTTAGACAATGAGCAGTTCTTC CSVEDVTLDNEQFF
TRBJ1-1 NA TRBV2 TRBD1 TGTGCCAGCAGGCTGGGACAGACGAACACTGAAGCTTTCTTT CASRLGQTNTEAFF
TRBJ2-3 NA TRBV5-1 NA TGCGCCAGCAGCCGAGGGGGGGGTTCGTTCACAGATACGCAGTATTTT CASSRGGGSFTDTQYF